This TCR beta chain was documented in a study of shared T cell receptors in the human thymus listed by TCRdb under 2021. Describing the broader study: The study examined how self-reactive, shared T-cell receptor alpha chains are generated in the human thymus.

To note about this clone: Its recognized antigen is unknown. The record has no base qualities; no much larger clone is one base away.

From cysteine to phenylalanine, the CDR3 is 15 amino acids long. The read is trimmed to its CDR3 DNA, 45 bases read in frame from base 1. V lost 1 base and J lost 3 bases; the stretch between them is 12 bases long. CDR1 and CDR2 are read off the germline V gene (reference sequence) as LNHDA and SQIVND. The library was made by the immunoSEQ multiplex PCR assay. What TCRdb holds here is the immuneACCESS table cut down to in-frame rearrangements. Part of the clones is not present; checked against another copy, under half of the missing clones reflect an unresolved V gene, and the others are unexplained. This sample has hundreds of thousands of clones in its table, and around nine tenths of those were observed once. Clones ranked in the top ten supply around 0.0099% of the sample. These data also featured in a second study, about human thymus T cells. Looking at the second paper: In Finland, the donors were immunologically healthy infants who were having open corrective cardiac surgery for congenital heart defects. Thymus tissue was obtained as surgical resects removed during corrective cardiac surgery. Biased V and J gene segment usage appeared to be present in both thymic and peripheral blood repertoires. The related research reported highly overlapping thymic TCR repertoires among unrelated individuals. The study characterized TCR alpha and beta repertoires from roughly eight infant thymus samples and a few related peripheral blood samples. Donor ages ranged from roughly 6 to 250 days, and the cohort comprised over five male and a couple of female infants. After being mechanically released from the tissue, thymocytes were kept at -70 degrees C in pellets of roughly 10-33 million cells. A QIAsymphony instrument was used to extract genomic DNA from frozen cell pellets. Using the immunoSEQ multiplex PCR assay, the TCRB and TCRAD loci were amplified from a standardized quantity of quality-controlled genomic DNA. The amplicons spanned the V(D)J region and were long enough to cover the CDR3 and allow V and J genes to be identified. The amplicons were sequenced on an Illumina platform via the commercial immunoSEQ service. Corrections for primer bias and sequencing errors followed previously described methods, while TCRAD and TCRB definitions were based on the IMGT database. immunoSEQ Analyzer 3.0 and VDJTools were used for repertoire analysis, which covered basic statistics, V/J segment usage, diversity estimates, rarefaction and pairwise overlap. Chao1, ChaoE, Efron-Thisted, Shannon and inverse Simpson indices were used to estimate diversity, which was also estimated on datasets down-sampled to the smallest sample. Repertoire overlap was determined by strict matching of CDR3 nucleotide sequence, V gene and J gene, and Jaccard-based multidimensional scaling clustering was applied. On average, thymus samples gave about 750,000 unique TCRB clonotypes, whereas blood samples gave 75,000 to 95,000.

The sequence came from a boy less than two years old with a congenital heart defect. Donor details come from another sample of the same person, matched by shared clones. The rearranged segments are TRBV19 and TRBJ1-2; D gene: possibly TRBD1, on 6 matching bases. Sequencing used thymocytes. The bases read TGTGCCAGTAGTATAGGTCCGTCAGGGGACTATGGCTACACCTTC. Its translation is CASSIGPSGDYGYTF.